This T cell receptor beta chain was sequenced in a study of technical replicates of blood from a few donors. Using immunoSEQ multiplex PCR, the repertoire was profiled, and TCRdb retains in-frame clones only, with some absent. The table lists roughly 71,000 clones, roughly 90% of them singletons. Germline-derived CDR1 and CDR2 are LGHNA and YNFKEQ. The CDR3 runs 13 residues. V was cut by 0 bases and J by 6 bases, with 7 bases left in between. The V gene is TRBV4-2, the J gene TRBJ2-3, with no clear D. This TCR was recovered from a human donor in good health. Source material: T cells isolated from PBMCs. CDR3 sequence: CASSQDRRDTQYF. As DNA, the CDR3 is TGTGCCAGCAGCCAAGATCGGCGGGATACGCAGTATTTT.